These T cell receptor beta chains were read from a single sample in a study of blood T cell repertoires in COVID-19. This table comes from immunoSEQ multiplex PCR, and its TCRdb copy is limited to in-frame clones, with some not included. The sample holds some 190,000 clones, around 85% seen once. Sequenced sample: peripheral blood. These receptors were collected from a person between 70 and 80 years old with COVID-19, enrolled during active disease. Each CDR3 is given with its conserved first and last residue. The D gene is left open where the match is weak. Size is stated for part of the rows, as once, few or many counts, or as a class when the clone is expanded.

CDR3aa,CDR3nt,abundance,v_gene,d_gene,j_gene
CASSSEQIAGVYSGELFF,TGTGCCAGCAGCTCGGAGCAGATAGCGGGAGTGTATAGCGGGGAGCTGTTTTTT,-,TRBV9,TRBD2,TRBJ2-2
CASSSSGFEQFF,TGTGCCAGCTCGTCTAGCGGCTTTGAGCAGTTCTTC,-,TRBV7-6,TRBD2,TRBJ2-1
CASSPQFRNTEAFF,TGTGCCAGCAGCCCCCAGTTCCGCAACACTGAAGCTTTCTTT,-,TRBV6-2/TRBV6-3,-,TRBJ1-1
CATSRDPTGGNSPLHF,TGTGCCACCAGCAGAGATCCGACAGGAGGCAATTCACCCCTCCACTTT,once,TRBV15,-,TRBJ1-6
CASSPSGGGNTGELFF,TGTGCCAGCTCACCATCTGGCGGTGGGAACACCGGGGAGCTGTTTTTT,-,TRBV18,-,TRBJ2-2
CASSQTWGTDINNEQFF,TGTGCCAGCAGCCAGACCTGGGGGACAGACATAAACAATGAGCAGTTCTTC,-,TRBV7-2,TRBD1,TRBJ2-1
CASSDPSRVHEQYF,TGCGCCAGCAGTGACCCTAGTAGAGTCCACGAGCAGTACTTC,-,TRBV10-2,-,TRBJ2-7
CASSLGTGVVEQYF,TGTGCCAGCAGCTTAGGGACAGGGGTCGTGGAGCAGTACTTC,-,TRBV5-6,TRBD1,TRBJ2-7
CASSLASGGTDTQYF,TGTGCCAGCAGCCTGGCTAGCGGGGGAACAGATACGCAGTATTTT,-,TRBV3-1/TRBV3-2,TRBD2,TRBJ2-3
CASSRGDTQYF,TGTGCCAGCAGCCGAGGGGATACGCAGTATTTT,-,TRBV12-3/TRBV12-4,-,TRBJ2-3
CASRPWATANEKLFF,TGTGCCAGCAGGCCGTGGGCAACCGCTAATGAAAAACTGTTTTTT,-,TRBV27,-,TRBJ1-4
CASSLPRYEQYF,TGTGCCAGCAGTTTACCCAGATACGAGCAGTACTTC,few,TRBV28,-,TRBJ2-7
CAISEGRGKINTYEQYF,TGTGCCATCAGTGAAGGGCGGGGCAAAATAAATACCTACGAGCAGTACTTC,-,TRBV10-3,-,TRBJ2-7
CASSHGVGDRTGELFF,TGTGCCAGCAGCCACGGGGTTGGGGATCGCACCGGGGAGCTGTTTTTT,many,TRBV3-1/TRBV3-2,-,TRBJ2-2
CASSTSGQRNTEAFF,TGTGCCAGCAGCACCTCGGGACAGAGGAACACTGAAGCTTTCTTT,-,TRBV21-1,-,TRBJ1-1
CASSSPGTGGRREQFF,TGTGCCAGCAGCTCCCCCGGGACAGGGGGCCGACGGGAGCAGTTCTTC,-,TRBV5-4,TRBD1,TRBJ2-1
CASSVGGSPPGDEQFF,TGTGCCAGCAGCGTAGGTGGAAGTCCCCCTGGAGATGAGCAGTTCTTC,-,TRBV9,-,TRBJ2-1
CASSQGAGGRNEQFF,TGTGCCAGCAGCCAAGGGGCGGGAGGGCGGAATGAGCAGTTCTTC,-,TRBV4-2,TRBD2,TRBJ2-1
CASTAGSTDTQYF,TGTGCCAGCACTGCGGGCAGCACAGATACGCAGTATTTT,few,TRBV12-3/TRBV12-4,-,TRBJ2-3
CASSPPSGGRRTEAFF,TGTGCCAGCTCACCACCTTCCGGGGGGCGAAGGACTGAAGCTTTCTTT,-,TRBV18,-,TRBJ1-1
CASSLYAGQAPGTEAFF,TGTGCCAGCAGTTTGTATGCGGGACAGGCCCCCGGGACTGAAGCTTTCTTT,-,TRBV27,TRBD1,TRBJ1-1
CASSISETHTDTQYF,TGTGCCAGCAGCATTAGCGAGACGCACACAGATACGCAGTATTTT,-,TRBV21-1,-,TRBJ2-3
CARSPGGKPQHF,TGCGCCCGGTCCCCGGGAGGGAAGCCCCAGCATTTT,-,TRBV10-1,-,TRBJ1-5
CASSFRGPGNEQFF,TGTGCCAGCAGCTTCAGGGGGCCCGGCAATGAGCAGTTCTTC,-,TRBV7-8,TRBD1,TRBJ2-1
CASSLDPRKETQYF,TGTGCCAGCAGCTTGGATCCCAGGAAAGAGACCCAGTACTTC,-,TRBV5-4,-,TRBJ2-5
CASSKGTGANYGYTF,TGTGCCAGCAGCAAGGGGACAGGGGCTAACTATGGCTACACCTTC,-,TRBV7-2,TRBD1,TRBJ1-2
CASSPNGQGNQPQHF,TGTGCCAGCAGCCCGAATGGACAGGGGAATCAGCCCCAGCATTTT,-,TRBV27,TRBD1,TRBJ1-5
CASSPNIQGGYSGANVLTF,TGTGCCAGCTCACCTAATATACAGGGGGGCTACTCTGGGGCCAACGTCCTGACTTTC,few,TRBV18,TRBD1,TRBJ2-6
CASGTVTETQYF,TGTGCCAGCGGGACAGTGACAGAGACCCAGTACTTC,-,TRBV19,TRBD1,TRBJ2-5
CASSFTGGPPSTGELFF,TGTGCCAGCAGCTTTACAGGGGGCCCACCGAGCACCGGGGAGCTGTTTTTT,-,TRBV11-2,TRBD1,TRBJ2-2
CASSTPWGSGSHNEQFF,TGTGCCAGCAGTACCCCCTGGGGTAGCGGGAGTCACAATGAGCAGTTCTTC,-,TRBV28,TRBD2,TRBJ2-1
CASISSVNEQFF,TGTGCCAGCATTTCCTCGGTCAATGAGCAGTTCTTC,-,TRBV27,-,TRBJ2-1
CASSVGGGPNTGELFF,TGTGCCAGCAGCGTAGGGGGAGGTCCGAACACCGGGGAGCTGTTTTTT,once,TRBV9,-,TRBJ2-2
CASSFSSGDTGELFF,TGTGCCAGCAGTTTTTCGTCAGGGGACACCGGGGAGCTGTTTTTT,few,TRBV6-5,-,TRBJ2-2
CASNTPPGTPTSYSDTQYF,TGTGCCAGCAACACCCCTCCGGGGACACCTACTAGTTACTCAGATACGCAGTATTTT,-,TRBV7-3,-,TRBJ2-3
CASRLEGDGTEFAGELFF,TGTGCAAGTCGCTTAGAAGGGGACGGGACAGAATTTGCGGGGGAGCTGTTTTTT,-,TRBV12-2,-,TRBJ2-2
CASSQEVSGVGETQYF,TGTGCCAGCAGCCAAGAGGTTTCAGGGGTGGGAGAGACCCAGTACTTC,-,TRBV3-1/TRBV3-2,-,TRBJ2-5
CASSSRVSNTEAFF,TGTGCCAGCAGCTCCCGGGTCAGCAACACTGAAGCTTTCTTT,-,TRBV7-9,-,TRBJ1-1
CASRLTTSTYEQFF,TGCGCCAGCAGACTGACGACTAGCACCTATGAGCAGTTCTTC,once,TRBV5-1,TRBD2,TRBJ2-1
CASSLPRVNEKLFF,TGTGCCAGCAGCTTACCCAGGGTTAATGAAAAACTGTTTTTT,few,TRBV11-3,-,TRBJ1-4
CASSQERQAVVYNEQFF,TGCGCCAGCAGCCAAGAGCGACAGGCGGTGGTATACAATGAGCAGTTCTTC,-,TRBV4-1,-,TRBJ2-1
CASSYNTLPTDTQYF,TGTGCCAGCAGTTACAACACACTACCCACAGATACGCAGTATTTT,-,TRBV6-5,-,TRBJ2-3
CASSVAATGEAGELFF,TGTGCCAGCAGCGTAGCGGCGACAGGGGAAGCCGGGGAGCTGTTTTTT,-,TRBV9,TRBD1,TRBJ2-2
CASSLTIRFF,TGTGCCAGCAGCCTGACAATCCGGTTCTTC,-,TRBV3-1/TRBV3-2,-,TRBJ2-1
CASSFTGGAGELFF,TGTGCCAGCAGTTTTACAGGGGGCGCCGGGGAGCTGTTTTTT,-,TRBV27,TRBD1,TRBJ2-2
CASSLGTGTPYEQYF,TGCGCCAGCAGCTTGGGGACAGGGACGCCGTACGAGCAGTACTTC,-,TRBV5-1,TRBD1,TRBJ2-7
CASSSGRGRYNEQFF,TGTGCCAGCAGCTCCGGTAGGGGGCGTTACAATGAGCAGTTCTTC,-,TRBV7-6,TRBD1,TRBJ2-1
CASSPGLAGSWETQYF,TGTGCCAGCAGCCCCGGACTAGCGGGGTCCTGGGAGACCCAGTACTTC,-,TRBV7-2,TRBD2,TRBJ2-5
CASLRQNYGYTF,TGTGCCAGCTTAAGACAGAACTATGGCTACACCTTC,-,TRBV19,-,TRBJ1-2
CASRPTGYKLNEQFF,TGTGCCAGCAGACCCACCGGGTACAAGCTCAATGAGCAGTTCTTC,-,TRBV28,-,TRBJ2-1
CARSFPSGRIPRREAQYF,TGTGCCAGAAGCTTCCCTAGCGGGAGGATTCCCAGGCGCGAGGCCCAGTACTTC,few,TRBV5-3,TRBD2,TRBJ2-5
CASSLVAGGGYEQYF,TGCGCCAGCAGCTTGGTGGCGGGAGGAGGGTACGAGCAGTACTTC,-,TRBV5-1,TRBD2,TRBJ2-7
CASSFRGDSPLHF,TGTGCCAGCAGTTTTCGAGGAGATTCACCCCTCCACTTT,-,TRBV27,-,TRBJ1-6
CASAQGVGSYNEQFF,TGTGCCAGCGCCCAGGGGGTAGGGTCCTACAATGAGCAGTTCTTC,-,TRBV2,TRBD1,TRBJ2-1
CASSMGAGFFNEQFF,TGTGCCAGTAGTATGGGGGCAGGGTTCTTCAATGAGCAGTTCTTC,-,TRBV19,-,TRBJ2-1
CASSFGLRNTGELFF,TGTGCCAGCAGTTTTGGACTCCGGAACACCGGGGAGCTGTTTTTT,-,TRBV28,-,TRBJ2-2
CAWSIQGNYGYTF,TGTGCCTGGAGTATACAGGGGAACTATGGCTACACCTTC,-,TRBV30,TRBD1,TRBJ1-2